The rows below give T cell receptor beta chains drawn from one sample of a study of T-cell reconstitution after alpha-beta-depleted transplantation in children. TCRdb called the PCR reads again in MiXCR, with one record for every CDR3 protein. Seen here are 200,000 to 250,000 distinct CDR3 sequences, about 11% observed once, and the top ten hold around 2.5%. This specimen was PBMCs from the stem cell graft donor, taken from the stem cell graft. The receptors come from a human donor who donated a stem cell graft to a child with acute lymphoblastic leukemia. CDR3s include the opening cysteine and the closing phenylalanine or tryptophan. Fields, in order: clone size, V gene, J gene, D gene, CDR3 protein, CDR3 DNA. A D gene is named only where the DNA matches it firmly. Clone size reads once, few, many, or a class if the clone is expanded.

many,TRBV10-3,TRBJ2-7,TRBD1,CAISLQGANYEQYF,TGTGCCATCAGTCTACAGGGGGCCAACTACGAGCAGTACTTC
many,TRBV12-3/TRBV12-4,TRBJ2-5,.,CASSLNPQSQYF,TGTGCCAGCAGTTTAAATCCCCAGTCCCAGTACTTC
many,TRBV12-3/TRBV12-4,TRBJ2-7,.,CASSLNRNYEQYF,TGTGCCAGCAGTTTGAACAGAAACTACGAGCAGTACTTC
many,TRBV3-1,TRBJ1-4,.,CASSRGTRNEKLFF,TGTGCCAGCAGCCGCGGGACAAGGAATGAAAAACTGTTTTTT
many,TRBV6-1,TRBJ1-5,.,CASSEARTQNQPQHF,TGTGCCAGCAGTGAAGCGCGAACACAGAATCAGCCCCAGCATTTT
many,TRBV7-2,TRBJ2-1,.,CASSFGPRASNEQFF,TGTGCCAGCAGCTTTGGCCCACGGGCCAGCAATGAGCAGTTCTTC
many,TRBV4-3,TRBJ1-1,TRBD1,CASSYNRGHTEAFF,TGCGCCAGCAGCTATAACAGGGGGCACACTGAAGCTTTCTTT
many,TRBV21-1,TRBJ2-7,.,CASSKEALAGEGGYEQYF,TGTGCCAGCAGCAAAGAGGCCCTAGCGGGTGAAGGAGGCTACGAGCAGTACTTC
many,TRBV6-6,TRBJ2-3,.,CASSPGPRDMQYF,TGTGCCAGCAGTCCCGGGCCAAGGGATATGCAGTATTTT
many,TRBV12-3/TRBV12-4,TRBJ2-1,TRBD2,CASRGRREGRGEQFF,TGTGCCAGCAGGGGGCGGCGGGAGGGCCGTGGTGAGCAGTTCTTC
many,TRBV5-1,TRBJ1-2,TRBD1,CASSSAGTGPVGYTF,TGCGCCAGCAGCTCAGCCGGGACAGGGCCCGTTGGCTACACCTTC